The 23 T cell receptor beta chains given below trace back to one sample, sequenced in a study. TRBV12-4/TRBJ1-2 clonotypes were amplified with adaptor-ligated barcode primers. Each CDR3 protein is one row after TCRdb ran MiXCR on the multiplex PCR reads. This sample carries several hundred distinct CDR3 sequences, 5% to 5.5% of them seen once, and the ten largest clones take 25% to 35%. Treg sorting used a CD4+CD25+CD127-/low gate. The sample taken for sequencing was tumor-infiltrating Tregs sorted from the breast tumor. The receptors originated from a female donor with breast cancer.

This clonotype is classed as medium-sized. J is TRBJ1-2 and V is TRBV12-3 or TRBV12-4; unclear D gene. V was shortened by 2 bases and J by 8 bases, with 24 bases between the two germline ends. This CDR3 contains 17 residues. The CDR3 DNA is TGTGCCAGCAGTTTACCTTCATACCACCGGACCTATAGAGGCTACACCTTC. It specifies CASSLPSYHRTYRGYTF.

Relative to its sample, this clonotype is large. The chain links TRBV12-3 or TRBV12-4 to TRBJ1-2; 9 positions match TRBD1. J lost 8 bases, V lost 5 bases, and 6 bases had no gene match. CDR3 length equals 13 residues. DNA of the CDR3: TGTGCCAGCAGTAGGACAGGGGCAGGAGGCTACACCTTC. This gives the protein CASSRTGAGGYTF.

Within the sample, this clonotype is medium-sized. This chain joins TRBV12-3 or TRBV12-4 and TRBJ1-2, with D possibly being TRBD1 (6 bases). This CDR3 contains 12 residues. Trimming shortened V by 6 bases and J by 4 bases, and 9 bases separated the two germline ends. CDR3: CASSDRPYGYTF. CDR3 bases: TGTGCCAGCAGCGACAGGCCCTATGGCTACACCTTC.

By share, this clonotype counts as medium-sized. J is TRBJ1-2 and V is TRBV12-3 or TRBV12-4; D gene uncertain. With 1 base removed from V and 2 bases from J, the gap between germline ends came to 5 bases. This CDR3 comprises 13 residues. CDR3 coding DNA: TGTGCCAGCAGTTTAGGTGCGAACTATGGCTACACCTTC. It translates to CASSLGANYGYTF.

By sample fraction, this clonotype is medium-sized. The V call is TRBV12-3 or TRBV12-4, the J call TRBJ1-2; no firm D call. The CDR3 contains 13 residues. V shed 5 bases and J shed 4 bases, with 11 bases lying between them. CDR3 region: CASSPDRIYGYTF. CDR3 bases: TGTGCCAGCAGTCCTGACCGGATCTATGGCTACACCTTC.

This clonotype is medium-sized by share. The J gene is TRBJ1-2, the V gene TRBV12-3 or TRBV12-4; D not resolved. Trimming removed 2 bases from V and 4 bases from J, with 17 bases in between. The CDR3 has 16 residues. CDR3 amino acids: CASSLNRPIGGYGYTF. CDR3 coding DNA: TGTGCCAGCAGTTTAAATCGACCCATAGGAGGCTATGGCTACACCTTC.

This clonotype was counted at least ten times. The rearrangement uses TRBV12-3 or TRBV12-4 and TRBJ1-2; D is perhaps TRBD1 (6 bases). CDR3 length: 13 residues. The V and J ends lost 10 bases and 8 bases respectively, with 20 bases between them. The CDR3 nucleotides are TGTGCCATCAGGAGGCAGGGGCAGGACGGCTACACCTTC. Translated: CAIRRQGQDGYTF.

By share, this clonotype counts as medium-sized. The V gene is TRBV12-3 or TRBV12-4, the J gene TRBJ1-2, with a possible D match to TRBD1 (5 bases). This CDR3 is built from 13 residues. V lost 5 bases and J 2 bases, leaving 9 bases between the germline ends. This CDR3 reads CASSPRQNYGYTF. The DNA of the CDR3 is TGTGCCAGCAGTCCCCGACAGAACTATGGCTACACCTTC.

By share of the sample, this clonotype is hyperexpanded. The V and J genes are TRBV12-3 or TRBV12-4 and TRBJ1-2, with D perhaps matching TRBD1 (6 bases). This CDR3 comprises 13 residues. The V end was cut by 6 bases, the J end by 7 bases, with 15 bases between. CDR3 bases: TGTGCCAGCAGACCCACAGGGTACGGTGGCTACACCTTC. This encodes CASRPTGYGGYTF.

By frequency in the sample, this clonotype is medium-sized (0.01 to 0.1%). The rearrangement links TRBV12-3 or TRBV12-4 to TRBJ1-2; D may be TRBD1 (6 bases). This CDR3 region has 13 residues. Between the trimmed V and J ends, which lost 3 bases and 6 bases, there was a span of 11 bases. The CDR3, as DNA: TGTGCCAGCAGTTTTCGGGCAGGGGATGGCTACACCTTC. Protein: CASSFRAGDGYTF.

Relative to its sample, this clonotype is large. This sequence joins TRBV12-3 or TRBV12-4 and TRBJ1-2; no clear D gene. The V end was cut by 2 bases, the J end by 2 bases, with 12 bases between. The CDR3 length is 15 residues. CDR3 nucleotides: TGTGCCAGCAGTTTAACGGGTACACAGAACTATGGCTACACCTTC. Protein product: CASSLTGTQNYGYTF.

By its share, this clonotype is medium-sized. V usage is TRBV12-3 or TRBV12-4 and J usage is TRBJ1-2; D is ambiguous. V lost 3 bases, J lost 6 bases, and 5 bases lay in between. The CDR3 runs 11 residues. The CDR3 protein is CASSLPNGYTF. CDR3 in DNA: TGTGCCAGCAGTTTGCCCAATGGCTACACCTTC.

This clonotype was seen at least ten times. The chain combines TRBV12-3 or TRBV12-4 with TRBJ1-2, with D possibly being TRBD1 (5 bases). V lost 8 bases to trimming and J lost 5 bases, with 18 bases between them. The CDR3 has 14 amino acids. CDR3 nucleotide sequence: TGTGCCAGCCTTCAGGGAATTAGAATATATGGCTACACCTTC. Protein sequence: CASLQGIRIYGYTF.

This clonotype counts as medium-sized. The chain uses TRBV12-3 or TRBV12-4 and TRBJ1-2; the D gene is possibly TRBD1 (6 bases). V was clipped by 5 bases and J by 4 bases, with 17 bases between them. The CDR3 covers 15 residues. The CDR3 sequence: CASSPALDSIYGYTF. The CDR3 bases are TGTGCCAGCAGTCCCGCCCTGGACAGCATCTATGGCTACACCTTC.

By share, this clonotype ranks as large. The chain links TRBV12-3 or TRBV12-4 to TRBJ1-2; weak D call: TRBD1 (5 bases). Trimming took 6 bases from V and 4 from J, leaving 15 bases between them. The CDR3 extends over 14 amino acids. CDR3 loop: CASSPPWTTYGYTF. CDR3 nucleotides: TGTGCCAGCAGCCCGCCGTGGACAACCTATGGCTACACCTTC.

This clonotype is classed as large. V gene TRBV12-5 combines with J gene TRBJ1-2; D might be TRBD1 (6 bases). CDR3 length: 12 residues. V was trimmed by 5 bases and J by 2 bases, leaving 6 bases between them. Germline CDR1 LGHNT, CDR2 FRNRAP. CDR3 in DNA: TGTGCTAGTGGTGACAGGAACTATGGCTACACCTTC. It is translated as CASGDRNYGYTF.

Relative to its sample, this clonotype is medium-sized. This chain uses TRBV12-3 or TRBV12-4 with TRBJ1-2; D is unclear. With 3 bases removed from V and 8 bases from J, the gap between germline ends came to 16 bases. This CDR3 spans 14 amino acids. For the CDR3, the DNA is TGTGCCAGCAGTTTCGCGTCGGCTTCGGCCGGCTACACCTTC. It specifies CASSFASASAGYTF.

This clonotype counts as medium-sized. J is TRBJ1-2 and V is TRBV12-3 or TRBV12-4; D not resolved. V lost 1 base and J 4 bases, leaving 7 bases between the germline ends. This CDR3 comprises 13 residues. CDR3 sequence reads: CASSLEVGYGYTF. DNA of the CDR3: TGTGCCAGCAGTTTAGAGGTGGGCTATGGCTACACCTTC.

By share, this clonotype ranks as large. This chain joins TRBV12-3 or TRBV12-4 and TRBJ1-2, with D perhaps TRBD1 (6 bases). CDR3 length equals 14 residues. V lost 3 bases to trimming and J lost 2 bases, with 10 bases between them. In DNA, the CDR3 is TGTGCCAGCAGTTTGACAGGTCGAAACTATGGCTACACCTTC. Residues: CASSLTGRNYGYTF.

Relative to its sample, this clonotype is medium-sized. The chain employs TRBV12-3 or TRBV12-4 and TRBJ1-2; no reliable D call. Trimming pared 5 bases from V and 8 bases from J, leaving 18 bases between. The CDR3 is made up of 14 amino acids. The CDR3 bases are TGTGCCAGCAGTATCCGGCGGAGTCTGATCGGCTACACCTTC. Its translation is CASSIRRSLIGYTF.

This clonotype qualifies as medium-sized. CDR3 residues: CASGRDDLVIGHGYTF. As DNA, the CDR3 is TGTGCCAGCGGCCGGGACGACTTGGTTATCGGACATGGCTACACCTTC. This chain links TRBV12-3 or TRBV12-4 with TRBJ1-2; D possibly corresponds to TRBD1 (5 bases). The V end was cut by 8 bases, the J end by 6 bases, with 25 bases between. This CDR3 is built from 16 residues.

Within the sample, this clonotype is large (0.1 to 1%). CDR3 in amino acids: CASSTRQGSRGGYTF. The CDR3 nucleotides are TGTGCCAGCAGCACCAGACAGGGGTCTCGGGGTGGCTACACCTTC. This chain joins TRBV12-3 or TRBV12-4 and TRBJ1-2; TRBD1 matches 8 bases. With 6 bases clipped from V and 7 bases from J, the junction kept 13 bases outside the gene matches. The CDR3 is 15 amino acids.

This clonotype is medium-sized within its sample. The V call is TRBV12-3 or TRBV12-4, the J call TRBJ1-2; 7 bases are a match to TRBD1. The CDR3 length is 14 residues. V shed 6 bases and J 6 bases; nucleotides not matched to a gene: 10. The CDR3 protein is CASSSDRVRHGYTF. In nucleotides, the CDR3 is TGTGCCAGCAGCTCCGACAGGGTTAGGCATGGCTACACCTTC.